Reported below is one T cell receptor beta chain. Its antigen is not identified. The protocol was immunoSEQ multiplex PCR, while the TCRdb copy is restricted to in-frame clones and leaves out a portion. The sample lists roughly 52,000 clones, roughly 86% seen once, with 1.2% in the top ten. The data belong to a study of OX40 agonist ivuxolimab in advanced cancers. Whole-study context: Cohort: around 86% men, mean age about 62, aged about 20 to 80. Study-level findings and limits: Still undetermined is the antigen specificity of the expanded peripheral T cells.

Germline V CDR1 and CDR2: SGHTA, FQGNSA. This CDR3 region has 16 residues. The V segment lost 0 bases and the J segment 4 bases; nucleotides outside the gene matches: 4. The chain couples TRBV7-2 to TRBJ2-1; 9 bases match TRBD1. This sample comprised CD4+ or CD8+ T cells sorted from blood, obtained in a trial of the OX40 agonist ivuxolimab. The TCR sequence derives from an adult with an advanced solid tumor such as melanoma, head and neck, liver or kidney cancer. The CDR3 nucleotides read TGTGCCAGCAGCTTAGCGCACGGGACAGGGTACAATGAGCAGTTCTTC. As protein: CASSLAHGTGYNEQFF.